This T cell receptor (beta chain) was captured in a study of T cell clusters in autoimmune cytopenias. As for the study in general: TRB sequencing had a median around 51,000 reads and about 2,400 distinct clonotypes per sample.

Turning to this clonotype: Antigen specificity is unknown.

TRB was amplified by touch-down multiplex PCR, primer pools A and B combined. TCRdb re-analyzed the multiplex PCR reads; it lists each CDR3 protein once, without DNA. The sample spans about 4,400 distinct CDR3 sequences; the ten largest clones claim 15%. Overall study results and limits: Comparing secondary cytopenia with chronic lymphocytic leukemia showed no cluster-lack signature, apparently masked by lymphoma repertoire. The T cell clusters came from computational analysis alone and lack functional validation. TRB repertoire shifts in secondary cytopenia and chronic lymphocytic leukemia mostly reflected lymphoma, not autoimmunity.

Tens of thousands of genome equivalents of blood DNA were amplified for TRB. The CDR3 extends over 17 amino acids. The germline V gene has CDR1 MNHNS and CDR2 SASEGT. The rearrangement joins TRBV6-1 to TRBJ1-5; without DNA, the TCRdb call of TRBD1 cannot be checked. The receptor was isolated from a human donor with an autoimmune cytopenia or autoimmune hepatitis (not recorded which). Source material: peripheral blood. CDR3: CASSGSWTTTSNQPQHF.